These T cell receptor beta chains were read from a single sample in a study of blood T cell repertoires in COVID-19. Profiled with immunoSEQ multiplex PCR; TCRdb holds only in-frame clones, not every one. The sample has around 260,000 clones, roughly 89% seen once; the top ten hold just under 0.95%. Sequenced: peripheral blood. These receptors were obtained from a woman aged 40-49 years who had recovered from COVID-19. The CDR3 runs from the conserved cysteine through the conserved F or W. Fields, in order: D gene, V gene, J gene, clone size, CDR3 protein, CDR3 DNA. D genes are given only for firm matches. Where a row states a size, it is once, few, many or the class of an expanded clone; other rows omit it.

NA	TRBV18	TRBJ2-5	NA	CASSPPSTGETQYF	TGTGCCAGCTCACCTCCGAGCACCGGGGAGACCCAGTACTTC
NA	TRBV9	TRBJ2-2	NA	CASSVDIGASGTGELFF	TGTGCCAGCAGCGTAGATATTGGGGCGAGTGGCACCGGGGAGCTGTTTTTT
NA	TRBV12-3/TRBV12-4	TRBJ2-2	NA	CASTETGELFF	TGTGCCAGCACCGAGACCGGGGAGCTGTTTTTT
NA	TRBV7-3	TRBJ1-1	NA	CASGNGGNTEAFF	TGTGCCAGCGGCAACGGAGGGAACACTGAAGCTTTCTTT
TRBD1	TRBV5-5	TRBJ2-5	NA	CASSFEQGRETQYF	TGTGCCAGCAGCTTTGAACAGGGGCGGGAGACCCAGTACTTC
NA	TRBV27	TRBJ1-2	NA	CASSLNLGTTNYGYTF	TGTGCCAGCAGTTTAAATCTGGGGACAACGAACTATGGCTACACCTTC
NA	TRBV9	TRBJ2-1	NA	CASSVSSAAFNEQFF	TGTGCCAGCAGCGTTTCTAGCGCAGCCTTCAATGAGCAGTTCTTC
TRBD1	TRBV3-1/TRBV3-2	TRBJ2-7	NA	CASSPHGGQGTYEQYF	TGTGCCAGCAGCCCCCACGGGGGACAGGGGACCTACGAGCAGTACTTC
NA	TRBV5-1	TRBJ1-1	once	CASSLAGGAEAFF	TGCGCCAGCAGCTTGGCCGGGGGGGCTGAAGCTTTCTTT
TRBD2	TRBV2	TRBJ2-1	NA	CASGGDGYYNEQFF	TGTGCCAGCGGGGGGGACGGCTACTACAATGAGCAGTTCTTC
TRBD2	TRBV28	TRBJ2-7	NA	CASSFGTSLYEQYF	TGTGCCAGCAGTTTTGGGACTAGCTTATACGAGCAGTACTTC
NA	TRBV15	TRBJ2-2	once	CATSRADISNTGELFF	TGTGCCACCAGCAGAGCGGACATCTCGAACACCGGGGAGCTGTTTTTT
TRBD2	TRBV11-1	TRBJ2-1	NA	CASSLTSGTNNEQFF	TGTGCCAGCAGCTTGACTAGCGGGACAAACAATGAGCAGTTCTTC
NA	TRBV24-1	TRBJ2-3	NA	CATSVTAPDTQYF	TGTGCCACCAGTGTTACAGCCCCAGATACGCAGTATTTT
NA	TRBV25-1	TRBJ1-1	NA	CASSGARGNTEAFF	TGTGCCAGCAGTGGCGCCAGGGGGAACACTGAAGCTTTCTTT
NA	TRBV18	TRBJ2-3	NA	CASSPMGGPSTDTQYF	TGTGCCAGCTCACCCATGGGGGGGCCTAGCACAGATACGCAGTATTTT
NA	TRBV7-3	TRBJ2-3	NA	CASSSIGTDTQYF	TGTGCCAGCAGCTCAATTGGCACAGATACGCAGTATTTT
TRBD2	TRBV2	TRBJ2-5	NA	CASMKNAPSGKPETQYF	TGTGCCAGCATGAAGAACGCCCCTAGCGGGAAGCCGGAGACCCAGTACTTC
NA	TRBV19	TRBJ2-7	NA	CASQGSRTYEQYF	TGTGCCAGCCAGGGGTCCAGAACCTACGAGCAGTACTTC
TRBD2	TRBV24-1	TRBJ2-2	many	CATSDLGLDTGELFF	TGTGCCACCAGTGATTTGGGACTAGACACCGGGGAGCTGTTTTTT
NA	TRBV4-1	TRBJ2-2	NA	CASSHPRGSGELFF	TGCGCCAGCAGCCATCCCAGGGGTTCCGGGGAGCTGTTTTTT
NA	TRBV2	TRBJ1-6	NA	CASSEGTANNSPLHF	TGTGCCAGCAGTGAGGGGACTGCCAATAATTCACCCCTCCACTTT
NA	TRBV28	TRBJ1-2	NA	CASSFPQGRGYTF	TGTGCCAGCAGTTTTCCGCAGGGTCGGGGCTACACCTTC
TRBD1	TRBV25-1	TRBJ2-2	NA	CATRQGVTGELFF	TGTGCCACCCGACAGGGAGTCACCGGGGAGCTGTTTTTT
NA	TRBV7-8	TRBJ2-7	NA	CASSLRQVYSYEQYF	TGTGCCAGCAGCCTGAGACAGGTTTACTCCTACGAGCAGTACTTC
NA	TRBV18	TRBJ1-1	once	CASSPITRENTEAFF	TGTGCCAGCTCACCAATAACCAGGGAAAACACTGAAGCTTTCTTT
TRBD2	TRBV19	TRBJ2-1	once	CASSIRRETVNEQFF	TGTGCCAGTAGTATCCGGCGGGAGACGGTAAATGAGCAGTTCTTC
NA	TRBV19	TRBJ1-2	NA	CASNLVGRVYGYTF	TGTGCCAGTAACTTGGTGGGGAGAGTCTATGGCTACACCTTC
TRBD1	TRBV29-1	TRBJ2-5	NA	CSVWTGTSETQYF	TGCAGCGTTTGGACAGGTACTTCGGAGACCCAGTACTTC
TRBD1	TRBV28	TRBJ2-7	NA	CASRPGQGYHEQYF	TGTGCCAGCAGACCGGGACAGGGGTACCACGAGCAGTACTTC
NA	TRBV29-1	TRBJ2-7	NA	CSVERGPGAYEQYF	TGCAGCGTTGAACGGGGCCCAGGGGCCTACGAGCAGTACTTC
NA	TRBV5-1	TRBJ1-1	NA	CASSLGPTTEAFF	TGCGCCAGCAGCTTGGGCCCGACTACTGAAGCTTTCTTT
TRBD1	TRBV5-1	TRBJ2-4	NA	CASSPGTGGNIQYF	TGCGCCAGCAGCCCCGGGACAGGCGGGAACATTCAGTACTTC
NA	TRBV9	TRBJ2-7	NA	CASSVGLQTYEQYF	TGTGCCAGCAGCGTAGGGCTTCAGACCTACGAGCAGTACTTC
TRBD1	TRBV10-3	TRBJ2-5	NA	CAIRDRSHGETQYF	TGTGCCATCAGGGACAGGAGCCACGGGGAGACCCAGTACTTC
TRBD2	TRBV14	TRBJ2-1	NA	CASSQERLAGGLYNEQFF	TGTGCCAGCAGCCAAGAACGTCTAGCGGGAGGGCTATACAATGAGCAGTTCTTC
NA	TRBV18	TRBJ2-6	NA	CASSLLPKQGESSGANVLTF	TGTGCCAGCTCACTCCTGCCCAAACAGGGTGAGAGCTCTGGGGCCAACGTCCTGACTTTC
TRBD2	TRBV6-5	TRBJ2-5	NA	CASMVLAAQETQYF	TGTGCCAGCATGGTACTAGCGGCCCAAGAGACCCAGTACTTC
TRBD2	TRBV2	TRBJ2-7	NA	CAGRRAGVGVEQYF	TGTGCCGGCCGAAGGGCGGGAGTCGGGGTCGAGCAGTACTTC
TRBD1	TRBV6-1	TRBJ2-5	NA	CASSENRGPQETQYF	TGTGCCAGCAGTGAAAACAGGGGCCCCCAAGAGACCCAGTACTTC
NA	TRBV6-1	TRBJ2-3	NA	CASETPGDTQYF	TGTGCCAGTGAGACCCCGGGAGATACGCAGTATTTT
TRBD2	TRBV24-1	TRBJ2-1	NA	CATSDLGGRNEQFF	TGTGCCACCAGTGATTTAGGCGGGAGAAATGAGCAGTTCTTC
TRBD2	TRBV11-2	TRBJ2-7	NA	CASSPGLAGSYEQYF	TGTGCCAGCAGCCCGGGACTAGCGGGGTCCTACGAGCAGTACTTC
TRBD2	TRBV5-1	TRBJ2-3	NA	CASSLSGTSGGDTQYF	TGCGCCAGCAGCTTGTCGGGTACTAGCGGAGGGGATACGCAGTATTTT
TRBD1	TRBV28	TRBJ2-5	NA	CASSSGTGGLQETQYF	TGTGCCAGCAGCTCCGGGACAGGGGGACTGCAAGAGACCCAGTACTTC
TRBD1	TRBV2	TRBJ1-5	NA	CASRPRGPGQEFNQPQHF	TGTGCCAGCAGGCCACGAGGGCCGGGACAGGAATTCAATCAGCCCCAGCATTTT
TRBD2	TRBV7-9	TRBJ2-1	NA	CASRFPSGSQNEQFF	TGTGCCAGCAGATTTCCTAGCGGGAGTCAGAATGAGCAGTTCTTC
TRBD1	TRBV19	TRBJ2-7	once	CATRGQFPHEQYF	TGTGCCACCCGGGGACAGTTCCCCCACGAGCAGTACTTC
NA	TRBV3-1/TRBV3-2	TRBJ2-3	NA	CASSQDGGSTDTQYF	TGTGCCAGCAGCCAAGATGGGGGGAGCACAGATACGCAGTATTTT
NA	TRBV5-6	TRBJ2-7	NA	CASRPCPDRTGLSYEQYF	TGTGCCAGCAGGCCTTGCCCCGACCGAACGGGACTGAGCTACGAGCAGTACTTC
NA	TRBV6-4	TRBJ1-1	once	CASSMEEGTEAFF	TGTGCCAGCAGTATGGAGGAAGGAACTGAAGCTTTCTTT
TRBD2	TRBV30	TRBJ2-3	NA	CAWSVLAGGETQYF	TGTGCCTGGAGTGTACTAGCGGGAGGGGAAACGCAGTATTTT
TRBD1	TRBV19	TRBJ2-7	few	CASSATGAYEQYF	TGTGCCAGTAGTGCGACAGGGGCCTACGAGCAGTACTTC
NA	TRBV29-1	TRBJ2-7	NA	CSVSSSAATTAYEQYF	TGCAGCGTCTCTTCCTCGGCAGCGACTACTGCCTACGAGCAGTACTTC
NA	TRBV19	TRBJ1-5	once	CASRTTPQPQHF	TGTGCCAGTAGAACTACCCCCCAGCCCCAGCATTTT